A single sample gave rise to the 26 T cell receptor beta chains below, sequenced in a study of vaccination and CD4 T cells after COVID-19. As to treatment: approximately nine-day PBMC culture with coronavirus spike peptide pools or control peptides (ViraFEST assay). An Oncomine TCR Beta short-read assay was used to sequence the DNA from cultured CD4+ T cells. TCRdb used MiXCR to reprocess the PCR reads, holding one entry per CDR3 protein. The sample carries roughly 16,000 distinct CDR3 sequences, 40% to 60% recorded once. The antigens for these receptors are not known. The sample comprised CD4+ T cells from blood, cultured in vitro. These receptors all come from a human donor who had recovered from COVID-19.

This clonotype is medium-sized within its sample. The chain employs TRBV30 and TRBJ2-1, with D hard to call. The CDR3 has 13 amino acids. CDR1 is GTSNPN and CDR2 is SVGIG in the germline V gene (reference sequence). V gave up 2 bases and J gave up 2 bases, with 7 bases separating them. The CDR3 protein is CAWSLSTYNEQFF. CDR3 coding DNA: TGTGCCTGGAGTCTTTCTACCTACAATGAGCAGTTCTTC.

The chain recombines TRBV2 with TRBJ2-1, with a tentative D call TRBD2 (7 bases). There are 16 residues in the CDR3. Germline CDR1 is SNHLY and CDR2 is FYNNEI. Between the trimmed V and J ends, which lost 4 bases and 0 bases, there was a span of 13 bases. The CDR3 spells CASSGGGPSSYNEQFF. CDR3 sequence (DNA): TGTGCCAGCAGTGGGGGGGGGCCGAGCTCCTACAATGAGCAGTTCTTC.

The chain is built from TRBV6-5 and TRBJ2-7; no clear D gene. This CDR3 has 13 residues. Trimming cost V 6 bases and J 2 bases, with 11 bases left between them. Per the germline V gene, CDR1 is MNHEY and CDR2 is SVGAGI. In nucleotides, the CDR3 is TGTGCCAGCAGCTACCGCAATGCCTACGAGCAGTACTTC. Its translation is CASSYRNAYEQYF.

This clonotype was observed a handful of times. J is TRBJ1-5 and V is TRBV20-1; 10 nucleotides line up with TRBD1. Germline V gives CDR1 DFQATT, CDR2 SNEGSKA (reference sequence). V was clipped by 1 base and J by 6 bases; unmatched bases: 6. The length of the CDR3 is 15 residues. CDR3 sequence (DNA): TGCAGTGCTAGAGTGGCGACAGGGGGCGGTCAGCCCCAGCATTTT. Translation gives CSARVATGGGQPQHF.

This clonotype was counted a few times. CDR3 coding DNA: TGTGCCACCAGTGACACAGGGGGCTCCTACGAGCAGTACTTC. Protein: CATSDTGGSYEQYF. The J gene is TRBJ2-7, the V gene TRBV24-1; 8 bases fit TRBD1. From germline, CDR1 is KGHDR and CDR2 SFDVKD. The CDR3 contains 14 residues. Unmatched junction bases numbered 1, after V lost 4 bases and J lost 0 bases.

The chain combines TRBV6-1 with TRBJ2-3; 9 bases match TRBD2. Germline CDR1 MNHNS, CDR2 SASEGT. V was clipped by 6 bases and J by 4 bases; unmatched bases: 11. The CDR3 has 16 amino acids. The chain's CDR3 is CASSQWAGGLADTQYF. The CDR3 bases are TGTGCCAGCAGCCAATGGGCGGGGGGGCTTGCAGATACGCAGTATTTT.

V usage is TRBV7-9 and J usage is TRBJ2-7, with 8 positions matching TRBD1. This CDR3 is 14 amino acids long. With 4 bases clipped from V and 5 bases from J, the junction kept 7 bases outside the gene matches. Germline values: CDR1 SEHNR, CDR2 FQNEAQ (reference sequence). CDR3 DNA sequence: TGTGCCAGCAGCTCCTCAGACAGGGGAAACGAGCAGTACTTC. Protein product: CASSSSDRGNEQYF.

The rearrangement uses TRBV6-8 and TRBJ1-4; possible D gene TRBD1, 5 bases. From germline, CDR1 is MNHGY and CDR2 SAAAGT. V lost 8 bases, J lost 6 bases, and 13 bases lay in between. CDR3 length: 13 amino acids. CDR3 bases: TGTGCCAGCGAGCGCTCGGGGGATGAAAAACTGTTTTTT. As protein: CASERSGDEKLFF.

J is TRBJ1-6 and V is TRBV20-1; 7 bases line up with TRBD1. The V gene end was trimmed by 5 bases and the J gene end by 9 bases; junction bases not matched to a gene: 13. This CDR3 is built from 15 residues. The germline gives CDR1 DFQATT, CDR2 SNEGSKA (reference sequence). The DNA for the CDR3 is TGCAGTGCTCATTCAACTGTGGCAGGGGGTTCACCCCTCCACTTT. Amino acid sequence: CSAHSTVAGGSPLHF.

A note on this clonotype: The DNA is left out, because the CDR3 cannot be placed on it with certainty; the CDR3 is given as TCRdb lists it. The CDR3 protein is CISVPEAIYQGRCTDTQYF. V gene TRBV7-5 combines with J gene TRBJ2-3; the tabulated D call, TRBD2, remains unverified against the DNA. TRBV7-5 is deemed a pseudogene. Ends included, the CDR3 has 19 residues.

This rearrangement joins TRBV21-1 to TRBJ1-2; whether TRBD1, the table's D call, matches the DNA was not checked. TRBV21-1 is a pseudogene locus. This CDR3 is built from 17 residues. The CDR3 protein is CASSDIQGEIASYGYTF. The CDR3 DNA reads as TGTGCCAGCAGCGACATACAGGGCGAGATTGCCTCCTATGGCTACACCTTC.

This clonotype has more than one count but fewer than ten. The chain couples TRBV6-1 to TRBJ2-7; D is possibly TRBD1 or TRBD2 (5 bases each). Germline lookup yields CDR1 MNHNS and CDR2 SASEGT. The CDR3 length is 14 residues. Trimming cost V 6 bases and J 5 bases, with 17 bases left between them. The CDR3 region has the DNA TGTGCCAGCAGACCTACCGGGGCGCGAAACGAGCAGTACTTC. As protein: CASRPTGARNEQYF.

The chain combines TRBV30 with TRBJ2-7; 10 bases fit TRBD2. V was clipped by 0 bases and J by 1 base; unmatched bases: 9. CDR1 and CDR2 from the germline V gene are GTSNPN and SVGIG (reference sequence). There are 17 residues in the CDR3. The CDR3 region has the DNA TGTGCCTGGAGTGTACTAGCGGGAAGTAGTGATTCCTACGAGCAGTACTTC. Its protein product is CAWSVLAGSSDSYEQYF. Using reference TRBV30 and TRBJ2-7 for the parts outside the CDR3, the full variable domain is SQTIHQWPATLVQPVGSPLSLECTVEGTSNPNLYWYRQAAGRGLQLLFYSVGIGQISSEVPQNLSASRPQDRQFILSSKKLLLSDSGFYLCAWSVLAGSSDSYEQYFGPGTRLTVT.

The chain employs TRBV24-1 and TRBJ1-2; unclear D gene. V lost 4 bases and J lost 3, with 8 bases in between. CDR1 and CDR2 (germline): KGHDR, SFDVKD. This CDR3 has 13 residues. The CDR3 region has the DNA TGTGCCACCAGTGAGTACGGCGACTATGGCTACACCTTC. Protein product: CATSEYGDYGYTF.

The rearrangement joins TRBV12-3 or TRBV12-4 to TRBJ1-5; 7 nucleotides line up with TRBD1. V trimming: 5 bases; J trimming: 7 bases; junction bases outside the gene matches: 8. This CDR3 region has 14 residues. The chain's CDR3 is CASSSRGSHQPQHF. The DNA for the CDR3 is TGTGCCAGCAGTAGCAGGGGGTCTCACCAGCCCCAGCATTTT.

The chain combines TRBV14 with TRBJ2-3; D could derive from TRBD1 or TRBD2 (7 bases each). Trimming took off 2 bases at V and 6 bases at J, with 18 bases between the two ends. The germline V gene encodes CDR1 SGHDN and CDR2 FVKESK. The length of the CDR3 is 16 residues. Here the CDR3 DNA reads TGTGCCAGCAGCCAAACCCGGGGAGGGGGCCGGGATACGCAGTATTTT. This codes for CASSQTRGGGRDTQYF.

DNA for the CDR3: TGTGCCAGCTCTAGCAGGGGGAACACCGGGGAGCTGTTTTTT. Its translation: CASSSRGNTGELFF. V usage is TRBV11-2 and J usage is TRBJ2-2, with D possibly matching TRBD1 (6 bases). Trimming shortened V by 8 bases and J by 1 base, and 11 bases separated the two germline ends. The CDR3 runs to 14 residues. CDR1 SGHAT and CDR2 FQNNGV come from the germline V gene.

The CDR3 here is CSARDGDTGDYEQYF. For the CDR3, the DNA is TGCAGTGCTAGAGATGGAGATACAGGGGACTACGAGCAGTACTTC. The rearrangement links TRBV20-1 to TRBJ2-7, with 7 positions matching TRBD1. Germline V CDR1 and CDR2: DFQATT, SNEGSKA (reference sequence). This CDR3 region has 15 residues. Trimming at V came to 0 bases and at J to 3 bases, leaving 8 bases not matched to a gene.

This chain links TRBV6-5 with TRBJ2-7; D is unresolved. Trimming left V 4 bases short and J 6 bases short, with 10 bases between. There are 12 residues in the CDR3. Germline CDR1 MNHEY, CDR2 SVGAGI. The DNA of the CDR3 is TGTGCCAGCAGTTTTAGGACCCGCGAGCAGTACTTC. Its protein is CASSFRTREQYF.

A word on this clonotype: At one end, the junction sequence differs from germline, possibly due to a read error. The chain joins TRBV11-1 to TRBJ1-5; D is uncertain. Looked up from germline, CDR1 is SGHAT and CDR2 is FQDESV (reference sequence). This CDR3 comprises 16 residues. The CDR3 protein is CASSQEGWGGAQPQHF. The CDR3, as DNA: TGCGCCAGCAGCCAAGAAGGTTGGGGAGGTGCCCAGCCCCAGCATTTT.

CDR3: CASSLETGRRNQPQHF. CDR3 DNA sequence: TGTGCCAGCAGTTTGGAAACTGGCAGGCGCAATCAGCCCCAGCATTTT. The chain is built from TRBV28 and TRBJ1-5; D not certain. V lost 3 bases and J 2 bases, leaving 14 bases between the germline ends. Per germline, CDR1 MDHEN and CDR2 SYDVKM. CDR3 length: 16 amino acids.

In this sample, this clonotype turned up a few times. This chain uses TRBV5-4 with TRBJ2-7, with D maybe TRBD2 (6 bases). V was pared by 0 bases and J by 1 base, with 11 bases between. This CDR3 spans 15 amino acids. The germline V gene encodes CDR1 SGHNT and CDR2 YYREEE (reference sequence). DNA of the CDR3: TGTGCCAGCAGCTTGGCCGGGAGCGGTTCCTACGAGCAGTACTTC. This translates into CASSLAGSGSYEQYF. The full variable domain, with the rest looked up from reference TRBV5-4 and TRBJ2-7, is ETGVTQSPTHLIKTRGQQVTLRCSSQSGHNTVSWYQQALGQGPQFIFQYYREEENGRGNFPPRFSGLQFPNYSSELNVNALELDDSALYLCASSLAGSGSYEQYFGPGTRLTVT.

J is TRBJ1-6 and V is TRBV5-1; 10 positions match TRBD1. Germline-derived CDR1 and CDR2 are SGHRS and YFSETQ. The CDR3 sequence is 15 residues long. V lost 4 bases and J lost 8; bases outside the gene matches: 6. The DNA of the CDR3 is TGCGCCAGCAGCGCTCGACAGGGGGCGGATTCACCCCTCCACTTT. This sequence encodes CASSARQGADSPLHF.

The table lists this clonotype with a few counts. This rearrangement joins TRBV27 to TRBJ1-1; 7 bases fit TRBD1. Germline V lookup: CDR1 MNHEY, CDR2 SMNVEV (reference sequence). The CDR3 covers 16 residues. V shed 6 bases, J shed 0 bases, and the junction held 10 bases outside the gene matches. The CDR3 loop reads CASSQPNRGLNTEAFF. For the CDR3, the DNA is TGTGCCAGCAGCCAACCGAACAGGGGCTTGAACACTGAAGCTTTCTTT.

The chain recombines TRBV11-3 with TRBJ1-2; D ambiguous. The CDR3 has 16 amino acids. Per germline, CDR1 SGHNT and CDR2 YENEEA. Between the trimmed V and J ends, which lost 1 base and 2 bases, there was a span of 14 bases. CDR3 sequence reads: CASSLGMVGLNYGYTF. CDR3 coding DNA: TGTGCCAGCAGCTTAGGTATGGTAGGACTAAACTATGGCTACACCTTC.

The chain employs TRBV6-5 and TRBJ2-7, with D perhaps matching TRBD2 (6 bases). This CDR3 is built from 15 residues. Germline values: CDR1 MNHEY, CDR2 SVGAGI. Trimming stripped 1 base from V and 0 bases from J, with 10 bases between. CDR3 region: CASSYFGSSSYEQYF. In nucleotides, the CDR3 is TGTGCCAGCAGTTACTTCGGGAGTAGCTCCTACGAGCAGTACTTC.